Each of the 2 T cell receptor beta chains below was sequenced from the same sample in a study of beta chain features in type 1 diabetes. cDNA synthesis used the whole RNA isolate, giving expressed TCRB sequences. Some clones are missing from TCRdb's copy, which holds only in-frame ones; the method was immunoSEQ multiplex PCR. The sample contains roughly 300,000 clones, approximately 8.2% of which appear only once. Specimen: central memory CD4+ T cells from blood. These receptors were obtained from a woman aged 18-35 years in good health.

This clone was seen at least ten times. CDR3 DNA sequence: TGTGCCATCACCACCGATGGCGGATACTCTGGGGCCAACGTCCTGACTTTC. Its protein product is CAITTDGGYSGANVLTF. The chain joins TRBV10-3 to TRBJ2-6; D is unresolved. The V end was cut by 7 bases, the J end by 0 bases, with 16 bases between. The germline CDR1 and CDR2 sequences are ENHRY and SYGVKD. CDR3 size: 17 residues.

The table lists this clone with a few counts. The CDR3 nucleotides read TGTGCCAGCAGCACTCGACAGGGAAGTCGTGAAAAACTGTTTTTT. It is translated as CASSTRQGSREKLFF. The chain links TRBV2 to TRBJ1-4; 7 bases line up with TRBD1. The CDR3 has 15 residues. Germline V CDR1 and CDR2: SNHLY, FYNNEI. Trimming at V came to 6 bases and at J to 7 bases, leaving 11 bases not matched to a gene.